The T cell receptor (beta chain) under discussion was sequenced for a study of T cell responses to AZD1222 COVID-19 vaccine. Points from the study as a whole: Among AZD1222 vaccinees, only 6 or 7 were seropositive at baseline. Donors were largely white British and mainly female; clonal diversity was possibly underestimated. Spike-specific TCR breadth and depth were elevated following two AZD1222 doses.

Libraries were prepared by immunoSEQ multiplex PCR; TCRdb keeps only in-frame clonotypes and omits some of them. The sample lists about 140,000 clones, about 90% seen once, with approximately 8% in the top ten. With respect to this clone: What it recognizes is unknown.

This CDR3 spans 14 amino acids. With 0 bases removed from V and 1 base from J, the gap between germline ends came to 7 bases. Germline V gives CDR1 SGHRS, CDR2 YFSETQ. J is TRBJ2-5 and V is TRBV5-1; D may be TRBD1 (5 bases). The TCR comes from an adult who received the MenACWY meningococcal vaccine as a control. This sample comprised peripheral blood, obtained 28 days after the second dose of the MenACWY control vaccine. In DNA, the CDR3 is TGCGCCAGCAGCTTGGGGACACTCCAAGAGACCCAGTACTTC. Protein product: CASSLGTLQETQYF. Drawing the rest from reference TRBV5-1 and TRBJ2-5, the complete variable domain is KAGVTQTPRYLIKTRGQQVTLSCSPISGHRSVSWYQQTPGQGLQFLFEYFSETQRNKGNFPGRFSGRQFSNSRSEMNVSTLELGDSALYLCASSLGTLQETQYFGPGTRLLVL.